The sequence of this TCR beta chain was determined in a study of cytotoxic CD8 clonotypes in ibrutinib-treated CLL. Study in general: Response samples were obtained once patients had received a median around 12 months of treatment, range 6 to 36.

V gave up 1 base and J gave up 0 bases, with 7 bases separating them. This CDR3 comprises 15 residues. The germline CDR1 and CDR2 sequences are SGHTA and FQGNSA. Profiled with immunoSEQ multiplex PCR; TCRdb holds only in-frame clones, not every one. The repertoire consists of 25,000 to 35,000 clones, with 75% to 85% occurring once and the leading ten covering 6.5% to 8%. V usage is TRBV7-2 and J usage is TRBJ1-3; possible D gene TRBD1, 6 bases. This clonotype was obtained from a human donor with chronic lymphocytic leukemia. Sequenced material: PBMCs, taken after 24 months of ibrutinib treatment. This CDR3 is CASSLDRASGNTIYF. For the CDR3, the DNA is TGTGCCAGCAGCTTAGACAGGGCCTCTGGAAACACCATATATTTT. The full variable domain, with the rest looked up from reference TRBV7-2 and TRBJ1-3, is GAGVSQSPSNKVTEKGKDVELRCDPISGHTALYWYRQSLGQGLEFLIYFQGNSAPDKSGLPSDRFSAERTGGSVSTLTIQRTQQEDSAVYLCASSLDRASGNTIYFGEGSWLTVV.